The TCR beta chain described here comes from a study of Ad26.COV2.S vaccination and SARS-CoV-2 variants. CDR1 and CDR2 (germline): PRHDT, FYEKMQ (reference sequence). The ends lost 4 bases at V and 4 bases at J; junction bases unmatched: 8. The CDR3 length is 16 residues. Libraries were prepared by immunoSEQ multiplex PCR; TCRdb keeps only in-frame clonotypes and omits some of them. The sample shows fewer than 500,000 clones, 89% of them seen only once. Treatment indicated: 15 to 20 received Ad26.COV2.S at low or high dose, single or two shots; about 5 received placebo; per-sample allocation not given. After the first vaccine or placebo injection, samples were drawn on day 63.

The receptor was derived from a person between 18 and 60 years old who received the Ad26.COV2.S COVID-19 vaccine or a placebo. The V call is TRBV13, the J call TRBJ2-1; 9 bases agree with TRBD1. The sequenced sample was peripheral blood, obtained in a trial of Ad26.COV2.S vaccine versus placebo. The CDR3 coding sequence is TGTGCCAGCAGCTCGGTTCGGGACAGGGCTTACAATGAGCAGTTCTTC. Translating it yields CASSSVRDRAYNEQFF.